This TCR beta chain was retrieved from a study of control samples from healthy donors and cancer patients. Trimming left V 3 bases short and J 0 bases short, with 1 base between. The CDR3 covers 11 residues. Germline lookup yields CDR1 SGHRS and CDR2 YFSETQ. Assay used: immunoSEQ multiplex PCR; TCRdb lists only in-frame clones, some missing. This sample yields under 150,000 clones, of which around nine tenths are seen a single time; around 9% belongs to the top ten. Sequencing was done on a sample of blood. The V gene is TRBV5-1, the J gene TRBJ2-7; D is unresolved. This sequence originates from a man aged 35-49 years in good health. The CDR3, as DNA: TGCGCCAGCAGCTCCTCCTACGAGCAGTACTTC. Its translation: CASSSSYEQYF.